Presented here are 11 T cell receptor beta chains from one specimen sequenced in a study of human CD8 memory T cell subsets. TCR beta libraries were made by UMI-labeled 5' RACE. TCRdb re-called the 5' RACE reads; every CDR3 protein appears as one record, without DNA. The listing records under 5,000 distinct CDR3 sequences. Sequenced: CD8+ T cells from PBMCs. The receptors come from a human donor in good health.

The chain recombines TRBV19 with TRBJ2-3. The germline V gene encodes CDR1 LNHDA and CDR2 SQIVND (reference sequence). The CDR3 loop spans 11 amino acids. CDR3 amino acids: CASTSTDTQYF.

The chain uses TRBV4-1 and TRBJ2-4. Germline V lookup: CDR1 MGHRA, CDR2 YSYEKL. The CDR3 sequence is 16 residues long. CDR3: CASSQDIGGSKNIQYF.

The V and J genes are TRBV18 and TRBJ2-3; TCRdb calls TRBD2, which cannot be checked without DNA. Germline lookup yields CDR1 KGHSH and CDR2 LQKENI. This CDR3 contains 16 residues. The CDR3 spells CASSPLDAGSTDTQYF. Full variable domain (remainder filled in from reference TRBV18 and TRBJ2-3): NAGVMQNPRHLVRRRGQEARLRCSPMKGHSHVYWYRQLPEEGLKFMVYLQKENIIDESGMPKERFSAEFPKEGPSILRIQQVVRGDSAAYFCASSPLDAGSTDTQYFGPGTRLTVL.

The chain carries TRBV24-1 and TRBJ2-1; TCRdb calls TRBD1, which cannot be checked without DNA. This CDR3 is built from 16 residues. Germline-derived CDR1 and CDR2 are KGHDR and SFDVKD. CDR3 amino acids: CATSDPGRTWGDEQFF.

This sequence joins TRBV5-1 and TRBJ2-7. Germline CDR1 SGHRS, CDR2 YFSETQ. The CDR3 is 12 residues long. CDR3 in amino acids: CASSLVGDEQYF.

This sequence joins TRBV10-3 and TRBJ1-1; with no DNA, the TCRdb D assignment of TRBD1 cannot be verified. The CDR3 runs 12 residues. Germline V gene sequence: CDR1 ENHRY, CDR2 SYGVKD. CDR3 sequence reads: CAISPGQGSSFF.

The V and J genes are TRBV11-2 and TRBJ2-2; TCRdb designates TRBD2, a call that cannot be tested without DNA. The length of the CDR3 is 16 residues. Germline lookup yields CDR1 SGHAT and CDR2 FQNNGV. The CDR3 is CASSSPAGDGTGELFF.

The gene calls are TRBV2 and TRBJ2-7; checking the TCRdb D call of TRBD1 is not possible without DNA. Per the germline V gene, CDR1 is SNHLY and CDR2 is FYNNEI. This CDR3 contains 15 residues. The CDR3 is CASSDIPEGPYEQYF.

The rearrangement uses TRBV11-3 and TRBJ2-1. Germline V gene data show CDR1 as SGHNT and CDR2 as YENEEA. CDR3 length: 12 residues. The CDR3 loop is CASSVTRDEQFF. The complete variable domain, with remaining parts taken from reference TRBV11-3 and TRBJ2-1, reads EAGVVQSPRYKIIEKKQPVAFWCNPISGHNTLYWYLQNLGQGPELLIRYENEEAVDDSQLPKDRFSAERLKGVDSTLKIQPAELGDSAVYLCASSVTRDEQFFGPGTRLTVL.

This sequence joins TRBV2 and TRBJ2-2; no DNA is available, so the TRBD1 call from TCRdb remains unchecked. Germline V gene lookup returns CDR1 SNHLY and CDR2 FYNNEI. This CDR3 is built from 13 residues. CDR3 sequence reads: CARKGANTGELFF.

According to its frequency, this clonotype is medium-sized. V and J are TRBV3-1 and TRBJ2-3; TCRdb selects TRBD1, and the lack of DNA leaves this call unchecked. CDR1 is LGHDT and CDR2 is YNNKEL in the germline V gene (reference sequence). The length of the CDR3 is 18 residues. CDR3 protein: CASSQFWAGTGSTDTQYF.